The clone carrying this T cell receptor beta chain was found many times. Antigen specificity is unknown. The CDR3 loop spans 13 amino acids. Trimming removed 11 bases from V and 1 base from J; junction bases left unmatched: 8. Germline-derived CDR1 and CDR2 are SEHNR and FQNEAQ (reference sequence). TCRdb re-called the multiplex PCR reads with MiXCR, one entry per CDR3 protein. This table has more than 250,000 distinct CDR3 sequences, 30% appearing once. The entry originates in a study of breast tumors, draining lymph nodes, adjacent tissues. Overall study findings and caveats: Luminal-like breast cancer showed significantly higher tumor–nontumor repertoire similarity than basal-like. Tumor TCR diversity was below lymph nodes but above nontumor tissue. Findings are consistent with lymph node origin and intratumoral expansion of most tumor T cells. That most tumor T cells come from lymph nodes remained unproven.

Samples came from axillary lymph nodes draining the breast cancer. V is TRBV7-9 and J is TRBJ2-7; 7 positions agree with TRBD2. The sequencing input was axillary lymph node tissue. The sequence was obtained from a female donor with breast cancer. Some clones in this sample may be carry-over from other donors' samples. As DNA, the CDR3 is TGTGCCTCCGGGACTACAAAATCCTACGAGCAGTACTTC. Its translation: CASGTTKSYEQYF.